The T cell receptor (beta chain) described here comes from a study of cytomegalovirus exposure and HLA in healthy donors. Whole-study results and caveats: It was in a later analysis that TCR association rates were seen to vary by HLA locus, highest for DRB1 and lowest for HLA-C. Among TCR beta chains, those listed as cytomegalovirus-associated numbered around 180. Most TCR beta V segments were productive about 90% or about 30% of the time in an earlier analysis.

Researchers ran the PCR with 60 Vbeta and 13 Jbeta primers. Some clones are missing from TCRdb's copy, which holds only in-frame ones; the method was immunoSEQ multiplex PCR. Here the sample spans around 180,000 clones, 65% to 80% being singletons. As for this clone: No antigen is known for it.

The receptor comes from a woman aged 40 to 55 in good health and CMV-seronegative. The specimen sequenced was PBMCs.

The CDR3 nucleotides read TGTGCCACCTCGCTGGGCTTAGGGACTAGCGGCACAGATACGCAGTATTTT. Its translation is CATSLGLGTSGTDTQYF. The genes are TRBV28 and TRBJ2-3; 10 nucleotides agree with TRBD2. Unmatched junction bases numbered 14, after V lost 10 bases and J lost 1 base. This CDR3 comprises 17 residues. CDR1 is MDHEN and CDR2 is SYDVKM in the germline V gene.